One sample yielded the 26 T cell receptor beta chains listed below, sequenced in a study of T cell responses to AZD1222 COVID-19 vaccine. TCRdb keeps only in-frame clones here, not all; method: immunoSEQ multiplex PCR. The top ten hold roughly 16% of the sample, which has some 150,000 clones, approximately 90% seen once. Sequencing used peripheral blood, obtained on day 0 of AZD1222 vaccination. The source of these receptors is an adult in good health.

V is TRBV12-5 and J is TRBJ2-1; D is undetermined. Between the trimmed V and J ends, which lost 1 base and 0 bases, there was a span of 7 bases. The CDR3 totals 15 residues. In germline, CDR1 is LGHNT, CDR2 FRNRAP. CDR3 nucleotides: TGTGCTAGTGGTTTGGGAGTGAGCTCCTACAATGAGCAGTTCTTC. This sequence encodes CASGLGVSSYNEQFF.

This clone was picked up one time. V is TRBV7-3 and J is TRBJ2-3, with TRBD2 as a possible D gene (5 bases). Germline CDR1 SGHTA, CDR2 FQGTGA. The V and J ends lost 5 bases and 3 bases respectively, with 15 bases between them. CDR3 length: 15 residues. The CDR3 protein is CASSPPGSGTDTQYF. The DNA of the CDR3 is TGTGCCAGCAGCCCCCCCGGGTCGGGAACAGATACGCAGTATTTT.

This sequence joins TRBV5-6 and TRBJ1-1, with D possibly matching TRBD1 (5 bases). Trimming left V 4 bases short and J 5 bases short, with 12 bases between. Germline CDR1 and CDR2: SGHDT and YYEEEE. This CDR3 is built from 13 residues. Written as DNA, the CDR3 is TGTGCCAGCAGCCTTGACCAGGGTACTGAAGCTTTCTTT. Encoded protein: CASSLDQGTEAFF.

This clone was observed a single time. The V gene is TRBV7-2, the J gene TRBJ2-3; D might be TRBD2 (5 bases). From germline, CDR1 is SGHTA and CDR2 FQGNSA. CDR3 length equals 13 residues. The V and J ends lost 4 bases and 6 bases respectively, with 11 bases between them. The CDR3 spells CASSSGRSDTQYF. The DNA of the CDR3 is TGTGCCAGCAGCTCTGGGAGAAGTGATACGCAGTATTTT.

The rearrangement links TRBV6-5 to TRBJ1-1; tentatively, D is TRBD1 (5 bases). Trimming cost V 4 bases and J 5 bases, with 14 bases left between them. Germline assignment: CDR1 MNHEY and CDR2 SVGAGI. The CDR3 length is 14 residues. This chain's CDR3 is CASSSGGGSTEAFF. For the CDR3, the DNA is TGTGCCAGCAGTTCCGGCGGGGGTTCTACTGAAGCTTTCTTT.

The chain recombines TRBV7-2 with TRBJ1-5, with D possibly being TRBD1 (5 bases). Trimming took off 4 bases at V and 1 base at J, with 8 bases between the two ends. The CDR3 is 14 amino acids. Germline values: CDR1 SGHTA, CDR2 FQGNSA. CDR3: CASSSRQSNQPQHF. CDR3 DNA sequence: TGTGCCAGCAGCTCGCGACAGAGCAATCAGCCCCAGCATTTT.

The chain links TRBV9 to TRBJ2-3, with 7 bases identical to TRBD2. Per germline, CDR1 SGDLS and CDR2 YYNGEE. The trim removed 0 bases at V and 2 bases at J, leaving 9 bases unmatched. The CDR3 length is 17 residues. The CDR3 DNA follows: TGTGCCAGCAGCGTAGGGGCGGGGGAACACTCCACAGATACGCAGTATTTT. Protein sequence: CASSVGAGEHSTDTQYF.

The chain joins TRBV6-5 to TRBJ2-7; D is undetermined. CDR1 and CDR2 from the germline V gene are MNHEY and SVGAGI. Trimming stripped 6 bases from V and 3 bases from J, with 18 bases between. The CDR3 runs to 15 residues. The CDR3 DNA reads as TGTGCCAGCAGCCAGTCCGGAACAATGTACTACGAGCAGTACTTC. Translated: CASSQSGTMYYEQYF.

This rearrangement joins TRBV6-2 or TRBV6-3 to TRBJ2-3; possibly TRBD1 or TRBD2 for D (6 bases each). Germline V CDR1 and CDR2: MNHEY, SVGEGT. The CDR3 contains 15 residues. V gave up 2 bases and J gave up 3 bases, with 12 bases separating them. CDR3 nucleotides: TGTGCCAGCAGTTACGGGGGGCTAGCAACAGATACGCAGTATTTT. It encodes CASSYGGLATDTQYF.

This chain uses TRBV7-2 with TRBJ2-1; D may be TRBD1 or TRBD2 (6 bases each). This CDR3 region has 15 residues. The germline V gene has CDR1 SGHTA and CDR2 FQGNSA. V lost 5 bases, J lost 8 bases, and 19 bases lay in between. As DNA, the CDR3 is TGTGCCAGCAGCCGGGGGCCGTCGGGGTATGATGAGCAGTTCTTC. This sequence encodes CASSRGPSGYDEQFF.

This chain connects TRBV5-1 to TRBJ2-5; tentatively, D is TRBD1 or TRBD2 (6 bases each). The CDR3 is 13 residues long. The germline CDR1 and CDR2 sequences are SGHRS and YFSETQ. Trimming cost V 5 bases and J 5 bases, with 13 bases left between them. CDR3 sequence reads: CASRGGPGETQYF. DNA for the CDR3: TGCGCCAGCAGAGGGGGGCCGGGTGAGACCCAGTACTTC.

This chain connects TRBV13 to TRBJ2-1; D is perhaps TRBD1 (6 bases). The V gene's germline CDR1 is PRHDT and CDR2 FYEKMQ (reference sequence). This CDR3 comprises 15 residues. The V gene lost 5 bases and the J gene lost 2 bases, with 13 bases spanning the gap. The chain's CDR3 is CASSQTTGPYNEQFF. CDR3 nucleotide sequence: TGTGCCAGCAGCCAAACGACAGGACCCTACAATGAGCAGTTCTTC. Full variable domain (outside the CDR3, taken from reference TRBV13 and TRBJ2-1): AAGVIQSPRHLIKEKRETATLKCYPIPRHDTVYWYQQGPGQDPQFLISFYEKMQSDKGSIPDRFSAQQFSDYHSELNMSSLELGDSALYFCASSQTTGPYNEQFFGPGTRLTVL.

This clone has just one count. CDR3 sequence (DNA): TGTGCCACCCAGTGGGGGGCGTTCTACAATGAGCAGTTCTTC. Protein product: CATQWGAFYNEQFF. The chain employs TRBV28 and TRBJ2-1; D assignment may be TRBD1 or TRBD2 (6 bases each). V was shortened by 10 bases and J by 3 bases, with 16 bases between the two germline ends. Germline CDR1 reads MDHEN; CDR2 reads SYDVKM. The CDR3 contains 14 residues.

The chain employs TRBV5-1 and TRBJ1-4; 9 bases align to TRBD1. Germline CDR1 SGHRS, CDR2 YFSETQ. Trimming cost V 4 bases and J 7 bases; bases outside gene matches: 11. CDR3 length: 16 residues. CDR3 nucleotide sequence: TGCGCCAGCAGCGCAGAGGTGGGACAGGGCGGTGAAAAACTGTTTTTT. Translating gives CASSAEVGQGGEKLFF. The complete variable domain, with remaining parts taken from reference TRBV5-1 and TRBJ1-4, reads KAGVTQTPRYLIKTRGQQVTLSCSPISGHRSVSWYQQTPGQGLQFLFEYFSETQRNKGNFPGRFSGRQFSNSRSEMNVSTLELGDSALYLCASSAEVGQGGEKLFFGSGTQLSVL.

V is TRBV3-1 (or the pseudogene TRBV3-2) and J is TRBJ1-1, with D hard to call. The CDR3 contains 14 residues. Germline V lookup: CDR1 LGHDT, CDR2 YNNKEL (reference sequence). Trimming shortened V by 5 bases and J by 4 bases, and 14 bases separated the two germline ends. In DNA, the CDR3 is TGTGCCAGCAGCTCCTCCACGCGAGGCACTGAAGCTTTCTTT. Its translation is CASSSSTRGTEAFF.

J is TRBJ1-1 and V is TRBV5-1, with TRBD1 matching over 7 bases. Germline assignment: CDR1 SGHRS and CDR2 YFSETQ. The V and J ends lost 4 bases and 4 bases, in that order; junction bases with no gene match: 7. This CDR3 contains 14 residues. The CDR3 DNA is TGCGCCAGCAGCGGGACAGTTCGGGGCACTGAAGCTTTCTTT. Translation: CASSGTVRGTEAFF.

This rearrangement joins TRBV27 to TRBJ1-4; 9 bases map to TRBD1. CDR3 length: 18 residues. With V trimmed by 0 bases and J by 2 bases, 7 bases remained unmatched. From germline, CDR1 is MNHEY and CDR2 SMNVEV (reference sequence). The chain's CDR3 is CASSLSTGQGPTNEKLFF. In nucleotides, the CDR3 is TGTGCCAGCAGTTTATCAACCGGACAGGGGCCGACTAATGAAAAACTGTTTTTT.

The V and J genes are TRBV19 and TRBJ1-1, with D maybe TRBD1 (6 bases). V gave up 6 bases and J gave up 0 bases, with 17 bases separating them. This CDR3 comprises 16 residues. From germline, CDR1 is LNHDA and CDR2 SQIVND (reference sequence). CDR3 nucleotides: TGTGCCAGTAGCCTTACCGGGAGGGGGGTGAACACTGAAGCTTTCTTT. Translated: CASSLTGRGVNTEAFF. Using reference TRBV19 and TRBJ1-1 for the parts outside the CDR3, the full variable domain is DGGITQSPKYLFRKEGQNVTLSCEQNLNHDAMYWYRQDPGQGLRLIYYSQIVNDFQKGDIAEGYSVSREKKESFPLTVTSAQKNPTAFYLCASSLTGRGVNTEAFFGQGTRLTVV.

Here the CDR3 reads CAWSRRAGELFF. The CDR3 DNA reads as TGTGCCTGGAGTCGGAGGGCCGGGGAGCTGTTTTTT. The chain couples TRBV30 to TRBJ2-2, with a tentative D call TRBD2 (6 bases). Germline CDR1 GTSNPN, CDR2 SVGIG (reference sequence). There are 12 residues in the CDR3. Between the trimmed V and J ends, which lost 2 bases and 6 bases, there was a span of 7 bases.

This clone was observed a few times. The chain joins TRBV28 to TRBJ1-1; a weak D match, TRBD1 (5 bases). The V end was cut by 3 bases, the J end by 6 bases, with 14 bases between. This CDR3 spans 14 amino acids. Germline V gene lookup returns CDR1 MDHEN and CDR2 SYDVKM. The CDR3 coding sequence is TGTGCCAGCAGTTTTACGGGGCGCGGCGCTGAAGCTTTCTTT. Translation gives CASSFTGRGAEAFF. The full variable domain, in which reference TRBV28 and TRBJ1-1 provide the parts outside the CDR3, is DVKVTQSSRYLVKRTGEKVFLECVQDMDHENMFWYRQDPGLGLRLIYFSYDVKMKEKGDIPEGYSVSREKKERFSLILESASTNQTSMYLCASSFTGRGAEAFFGQGTRLTVV.

The chain is built from TRBV28 and TRBJ1-1; 9 bases line up with TRBD1. CDR1 MDHEN and CDR2 SYDVKM come from the germline V gene. The CDR3 covers 17 residues. Losses at the gene ends were 4 bases for V and 7 bases for J; bases not matched to a gene: 16. CDR3 DNA sequence: TGTGCCAGCAGTTCTCTGGGACAGGGTTGGTTGGGCGGTGAAGCTTTCTTT. This encodes CASSSLGQGWLGGEAFF.

The V call is TRBV7-3, the J call TRBJ2-5; 8 bases agree with TRBD1. The CDR3 is made up of 13 amino acids. Germline V lookup: CDR1 SGHTA, CDR2 FQGTGA. Unmatched junction bases numbered 3, after V lost 5 bases and J lost 4 bases. CDR3 coding DNA: TGTGCCAGCAGCAATGACAGGGGAGAGACCCAGTACTTC. Its translation: CASSNDRGETQYF.

The chain employs TRBV11-2 and TRBJ1-1; D gene uncertain. The germline gives CDR1 SGHAT, CDR2 FQNNGV. V lost 5 bases, J lost 2 bases, and 9 bases lay in between. The CDR3 covers 13 residues. DNA for the CDR3: TGTGCCAGCAGCGGCCAGCCAAACACTGAAGCTTTCTTT. It yields the protein CASSGQPNTEAFF.

The chain carries TRBV11-2 and TRBJ2-2; D is ambiguous. Trimming cost V 0 bases and J 8 bases, with 13 bases left between them. The germline CDR1 and CDR2 sequences are SGHAT and FQNNGV. CDR3 length equals 15 residues. The CDR3 loop is CASSLDQVASGELFF. The CDR3 DNA is TGTGCCAGCAGCTTAGATCAGGTCGCATCTGGGGAGCTGTTTTTT.

The chain joins TRBV19 to TRBJ2-2, with D uncertain. Per germline, CDR1 LNHDA and CDR2 SQIVND (reference sequence). With 9 bases removed from V and 0 bases from J, the gap between germline ends came to 11 bases. The CDR3 covers 14 residues. This chain's CDR3 is CASRIPANTGELFF. In nucleotides, the CDR3 is TGTGCCAGCCGGATCCCGGCGAACACCGGGGAGCTGTTTTTT. The complete variable domain, with remaining parts taken from reference TRBV19 and TRBJ2-2, reads DGGITQSPKYLFRKEGQNVTLSCEQNLNHDAMYWYRQDPGQGLRLIYYSQIVNDFQKGDIAEGYSVSREKKESFPLTVTSAQKNPTAFYLCASRIPANTGELFFGEGSRLTVL.

The chain uses TRBV28 and TRBJ2-1; the D gene is possibly TRBD1 (6 bases). V lost 6 bases and J 16 bases, leaving 22 bases between the germline ends. This CDR3 has 13 residues. Per the germline V gene, CDR1 is MDHEN and CDR2 is SYDVKM. CDR3 DNA: TGTGCCAGCAGCCCCCATACGAAGGGGGACCTTTTCTTC. Its protein product is CASSPHTKGDLFF.